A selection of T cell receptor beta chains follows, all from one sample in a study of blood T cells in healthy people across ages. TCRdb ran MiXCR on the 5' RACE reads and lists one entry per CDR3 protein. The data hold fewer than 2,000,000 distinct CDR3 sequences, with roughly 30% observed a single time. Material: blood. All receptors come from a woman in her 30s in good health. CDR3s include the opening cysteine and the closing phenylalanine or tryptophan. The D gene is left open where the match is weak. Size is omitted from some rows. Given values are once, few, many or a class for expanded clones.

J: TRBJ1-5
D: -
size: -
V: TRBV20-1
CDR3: CSAREGRTQPQHF
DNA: TGCAGTGCTAGAGAGGGGAGGACCCAGCCCCAGCATTTT

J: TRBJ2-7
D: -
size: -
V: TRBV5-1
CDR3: CASSAGGTNDEQYF
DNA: TGCGCCAGCAGTGCCGGGGGCACCAACGACGAGCAGTACTTC

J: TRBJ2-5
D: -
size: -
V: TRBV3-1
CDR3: CASSLTGTSQETQYF
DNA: TGTGCCAGCAGCCTAACCGGGACTTCCCAAGAGACCCAGTACTTC

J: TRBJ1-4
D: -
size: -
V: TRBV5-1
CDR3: CASGRSQEIGTNEKLFF
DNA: TGCGCCAGCGGGAGGTCACAGGAGATCGGCACTAATGAAAAACTGTTTTTT

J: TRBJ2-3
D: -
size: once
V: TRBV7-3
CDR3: CASSRTGPGDTQYF
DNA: TGTGCCAGCAGCCGTACGGGTCCGGGAGATACGCAGTATTTT

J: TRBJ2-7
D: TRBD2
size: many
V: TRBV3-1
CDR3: CASSPRGSGGGEQYF
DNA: TGTGCCAGCAGCCCGCGTGGTAGCGGGGGTGGCGAGCAGTACTTC

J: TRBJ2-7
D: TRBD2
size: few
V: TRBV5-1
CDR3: CASSLTLAGGATYEQYF
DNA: TGCGCCAGCAGCTTGACCCTAGCGGGAGGGGCAACCTACGAGCAGTACTTC

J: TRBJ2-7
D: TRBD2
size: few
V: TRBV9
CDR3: CASSVGLASYEQYF
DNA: TGTGCCAGCAGTGTGGGACTAGCCTCCTACGAGCAGTACTTC

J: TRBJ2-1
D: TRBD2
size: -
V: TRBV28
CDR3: CASVAGSFYNEQFF
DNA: TGTGCCAGCGTAGCGGGGAGTTTTTACAATGAGCAGTTCTTC

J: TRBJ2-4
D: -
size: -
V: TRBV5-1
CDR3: CASFNQGYGQYF
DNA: TGCGCCAGCTTCAACCAGGGATACGGGCAGTACTTC

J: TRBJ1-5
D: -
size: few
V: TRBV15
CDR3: CATSRDSRPSNQPQHF
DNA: TGTGCCACCAGCAGAGATTCCAGACCGAGCAATCAGCCCCAGCATTTT

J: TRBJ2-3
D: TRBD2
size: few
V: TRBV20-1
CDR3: CSARFPSGYTDTQYF
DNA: TGCAGTGCTAGATTCCCTAGCGGTTACACAGATACGCAGTATTTT

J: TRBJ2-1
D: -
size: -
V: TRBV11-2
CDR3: CASSFLGGHEQFF
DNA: TGTGCCAGCAGCTTCCTAGGGGGACATGAGCAGTTCTTC

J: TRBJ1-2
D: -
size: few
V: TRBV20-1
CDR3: CSARRGSAGGYGYTF
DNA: TGCAGTGCTAGAAGAGGGTCCGCGGGGGGCTATGGCTACACCTTC

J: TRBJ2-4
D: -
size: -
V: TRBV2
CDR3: CAGIEQPKNIQYF
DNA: TGTGCCGGCATAGAGCAGCCCAAAAACATTCAGTACTTC

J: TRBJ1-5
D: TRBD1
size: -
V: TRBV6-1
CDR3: CASSGDRVNQPQHF
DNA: TGTGCCAGCAGCGGGGACAGGGTTAATCAGCCCCAGCATTTT

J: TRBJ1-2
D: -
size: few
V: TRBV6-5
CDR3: CASSSAFTYGYTF
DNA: TGTGCCAGCAGTTCAGCATTCACGTATGGCTACACCTTC

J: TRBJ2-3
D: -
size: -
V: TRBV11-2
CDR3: CASSILWGTDTQYF
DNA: TGTGCCAGCAGCATCCTTTGGGGGACAGATACGCAGTATTTT

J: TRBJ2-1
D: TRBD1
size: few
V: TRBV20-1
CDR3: CSALDPTGSEQFF
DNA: TGCAGTGCGTTGGACCCGACAGGGAGTGAGCAGTTCTTC

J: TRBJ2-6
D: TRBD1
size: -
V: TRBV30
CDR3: CAWSVRTGGSGANVLTF
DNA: TGTGCCTGGAGTGTCAGGACAGGAGGATCTGGGGCCAACGTCCTGACTTTC

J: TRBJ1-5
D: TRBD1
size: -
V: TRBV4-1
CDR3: CASSQVSTGGTQPQHF
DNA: TGCGCCAGCAGCCAAGTATCTACAGGGGGGACTCAGCCCCAGCATTTT

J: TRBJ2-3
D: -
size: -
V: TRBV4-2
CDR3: CVSSQEGSLGDTQYF
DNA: TGTGTCAGCAGCCAAGAAGGTTCTCTCGGAGATACGCAGTATTTT

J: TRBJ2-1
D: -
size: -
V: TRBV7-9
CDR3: CASSADNNNEQFF
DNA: TGTGCCAGCAGCGCGGACAACAACAATGAGCAGTTCTTC

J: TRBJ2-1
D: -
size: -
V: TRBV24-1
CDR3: CATSDLKTGTVDNEQFF
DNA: TGTGCCACCAGTGATTTGAAAACAGGGACTGTTGACAATGAGCAGTTCTTC

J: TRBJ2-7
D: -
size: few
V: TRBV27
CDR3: CASSRLEAYEQYF
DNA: TGTGCCAGCAGTCGACTGGAGGCCTACGAGCAGTACTTC

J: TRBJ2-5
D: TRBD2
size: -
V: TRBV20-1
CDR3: CSGISAGGFGETQYF
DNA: TGCAGTGGTATATCGGCGGGGGGGTTTGGGGAGACCCAGTACTTC

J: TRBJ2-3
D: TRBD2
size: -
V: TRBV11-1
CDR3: CASSFLAGITDTQYF
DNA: TGTGCCAGCAGCTTTCTAGCGGGGATCACAGATACGCAGTATTTT

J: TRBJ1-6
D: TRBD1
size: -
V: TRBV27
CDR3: CASSLSTGGGSLLHF
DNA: TGTGCCAGCAGTTTATCGACGGGAGGGGGCTCACTCCTCCACTTT